Listed here are 8 T cell receptor beta chains from one sample, sequenced in a study of shared clonotypes between healthy human individuals. The assay was immunoSEQ multiplex PCR, and TCRdb's table has in-frame clones only and misses some. The table lists approximately 640,000 clones, around 90% of them singletons, with 34% in the top ten. Sequencing was done on a sample of memory CD8+ T cells from PBMCs. The subset here: CD45RO+ cells pooled with CCR7-negative TemRA cells. These receptors all come from a man aged 18 to 35 in good health. Some clones in this sample may be carry-over from other donors' samples.

The CDR3 nucleotides are TGTGCCAGCAGTTTATTGTTGGGGACAGGGGGCTACGAGCAGTACTTC. This codes for CASSLLLGTGGYEQYF. The chain combines TRBV27 with TRBJ2-7; 11 positions match TRBD1. The CDR3 covers 16 residues. Germline V gives CDR1 MNHEY, CDR2 SMNVEV (reference sequence). V lost 1 base and J lost 3; bases outside the gene matches: 5.

This clone showed up just once. This rearrangement joins TRBV4-3 to TRBJ2-7; D may be TRBD2 (6 bases). The germline V and J ends were trimmed by 4 bases and 0 bases, with 13 bases remaining between them. This CDR3 region has 15 residues. CDR1 is LGHNA, CDR2 YSLEER, per germline. Written as DNA, the CDR3 is TGCGCCAGCAGCCCGGGGCGGGGCCCCTCCTACGAGCAGTACTTC. Translating it yields CASSPGRGPSYEQYF.

The J gene is TRBJ1-4, the V gene TRBV9; TRBD1 matches at 9 bases. This CDR3 contains 15 residues. Trimming at V came to 3 bases and at J to 8 bases, leaving 8 bases not matched to a gene. Germline V gene sequence: CDR1 SGDLS, CDR2 YYNGEE. The CDR3 DNA reads as TGTGCCAGCAGCGCAGGGACAGGGAAGGGGGAAAAACTGTTTTTT. Translation gives CASSAGTGKGEKLFF.

The J gene is TRBJ1-1, the V gene TRBV5-6; the D is unclear. Trimming left V 1 base short and J 2 bases short, with 12 bases between. Germline CDR1 reads SGHDT; CDR2 reads YYEEEE. This CDR3 comprises 15 residues. The CDR3 nucleotides are TGTGCCAGCAGCTTGTTCGGCGGGCGCAACACTGAAGCTTTCTTT. Encoded protein: CASSLFGGRNTEAFF.

Only a few counts were recorded for this clone. V gene TRBV7-9 combines with J gene TRBJ1-1; the match to TRBD1 covers 8 bases. V shed 6 bases and J 0 bases; nucleotides not matched to a gene: 3. The CDR3 loop spans 14 amino acids. CDR1 is SEHNR and CDR2 is FQNEAQ in the germline V gene (reference sequence). The CDR3 spells CASRTGGMNTEAFF. The CDR3 nucleotides read TGTGCCAGCAGAACAGGGGGAATGAACACTGAAGCTTTCTTT.

Here the CDR3 DNA reads TGTGCCAGCAGGGAGGACAGGGGGCGGGCTGGCTACACCTTC. This codes for CASREDRGRAGYTF. The chain has TRBV6-5 and TRBJ1-2, with 11 nucleotides matching TRBD1. The CDR3 runs 14 residues. CDR1 is MNHEY, CDR2 SVGAGI, per germline. V gave up 6 bases and J gave up 7 bases; unmatched junction bases: 7.

The chain has TRBV7-9 and TRBJ1-1; 12 nucleotides agree with TRBD1. Per the germline V gene, CDR1 is SEHNR and CDR2 is FQNEAQ (reference sequence). The CDR3 sequence is 16 residues long. J gave up 4 bases and V 5 bases, and 8 bases lay outside the gene matches. In DNA form, the CDR3 reads TGTGCCAGCAGCGGGACAGGGGGCTCGGGAATCACTGAAGCTTTCTTT. Translating it yields CASSGTGGSGITEAFF.

The rearrangement joins TRBV27 to TRBJ1-1, with a tentative D call TRBD1 (5 bases). V dropped 0 bases and J dropped 1 base, with 9 bases sitting between them. The V gene's germline CDR1 is MNHEY and CDR2 SMNVEV (reference sequence). CDR3 length: 15 residues. CDR3 coding DNA: TGTGCCAGCAGTTTATCCGGACACCCGAACACTGAAGCTTTCTTT. It codes for CASSLSGHPNTEAFF.